This TCR beta chain was observed in a study of blood T cell repertoires in COVID-19. Participant-given clinical history determined each cohort assignment. The CDR3 is 18 amino acids. Germline V gene data show CDR1 as SGDLS and CDR2 as YYNGEE. Germline trimming cut 3 bases from V and 2 bases from J; bases unmatched to any gene: 10. Clones were sequenced by immunoSEQ multiplex PCR, and TCRdb holds only the in-frame ones, with some missing. The sample contains roughly 230,000 clones, roughly 91% of which appear only once. Sequenced: PBMCs or T cells enriched from blood (not recorded which). The chain couples TRBV9 to TRBJ2-7; 14 bases align to TRBD2. This clonotype was obtained from a woman in her 30s with acute COVID-19. Here the CDR3 DNA reads TGTGCCAGCAGCGCCCGAGGGACTAGCGGGGGTGTCACCTACGAGCAGTACTTC. Its protein is CASSARGTSGGVTYEQYF.